This TCR beta chain was recorded in a study of regulatory T cells in long-lasting Graves disease (dated by TCRdb to the early 2020s). In terms of the full investigation: To count as having persistent Graves' disease, a patient had to have received antithyroid drug treatment for over 5 years with TSH receptor autoantibodies remaining persistently positive. Patients with persistent Graves' disease were compared with patients with newly diagnosed Graves' disease using TCR sequencing and RNA sequencing of peripheral blood. The study took place in China and was registered as a clinical trial. A total of approximately 35 samples underwent TCR sequencing: 13 from persistent and around 20 from newly diagnosed Graves' disease patients. Antithyroid drugs had been taken for around 9.8 years on average by persistent Graves' disease patients in the clinical cohort. Points the paper makes about the study in general: Patients with persistent disease shared more public clonotypes (around 3,000) than newly diagnosed patients did (roughly 970). The study examined only peripheral blood because the primary lesion, thyroid tissue, could not be accessed. Sequencing and analysis were limited to the TCR beta chain. Compared with newly diagnosed patients, patients with persistent Graves' disease had lower TCR Shannon entropy and fewer highly expanded clones, which suggests clonal expansion. The authors noted that the small sample size was a limitation that may lower accuracy.

About this clonotype: No cognate antigen has been identified for it. No clone much larger than this one lies a single base away; base qualities are absent.

Libraries were built with multiplex PCR. Sequenced on an Illumina HiSeq 4000. CDR3 regions were amplified by Arm-PCR with iRepertoire HTBI primers to construct TCR beta libraries. Before sequencing, the PCR products underwent gel purification. As for the original processing: A total of fewer than 65 TRBV and approximately 15 TRBJ segments were identified across samples and were used for gene usage analysis of CDR3 amino acid clonotypes. COPE and FqMerger were used to merge the filtered high-quality paired reads into contigs. BLAST was used to align contigs to IMGT TRBV, TRBD and TRBJ reference genes, and CDR3 was defined according to IMGT. Highly expanded clones were defined as clonotypes with a frequency above 0.1%. Repertoire diversity was measured by Shannon entropy, and V-J evenness by the Gini coefficient. Public clonotypes were defined as clonotypes shared by more than one individual. TCRdb reprocessed the public reads (quality trimming at Q25 with fastp, clone calling with MiXCR) and kept in-frame beta chains. Duplicate CDR3 protein sequences are folded into a single record with the most common DNA and genes. These V and J calls are TCRdb output, not the study's own analysis. The sample contains 300,000 to 500,000 distinct CDR3 sequences, less than 25% of them found a single time. Clones ranked in the top ten supply roughly 20% of the sample.

The sample's time point label is to be understood as: persistent/refractory GD, antithyroid drugs over 5 years with positive TRAb. RNA was extracted from PBMCs in TRIzol for both TCR sequencing and RNA sequencing. The diagnosis of Graves' disease was made according to American Thyroid Association guidelines. The patients came from an endocrinology department in Xi'an, China. Each patient gave about 10 milliliters of peripheral blood, collected in an EDTA anticoagulant tube. PBMCs were isolated by Ficoll Paque Plus density gradient separation without further T cell sorting. An Agilent 2100 Bioanalyzer and agarose gel were used to check RNA quality, while a NanoDrop 2000 measured RNA concentration. Here the sequenced sample was peripheral blood mononuclear cells (PBMCs), taken when the disease was refractory, from a patient treated with antithyroid drugs. The clonotype was recovered from a female donor with Graves disease.

The CDR3 protein: CASSQGTAQAYF. The base sequence is TGTGCCAGCAGCCAAGGGACAGCCCAAGCGTACTTC. Recombination linked TRBV3-1 to TRBJ2-7; the D segment could be TRBD1, given 6 matching bases. From cysteine to phenylalanine, the CDR3 is 12 amino acids long. The read is trimmed to its CDR3 DNA, 36 bases read in frame from base 1. V loses 1 base of germline sequence and J loses 12 bases, and the interval between the two ends is 13 bases. Sequences LGHDT (CDR1) and YNNKEL (CDR2) are obtained from the germline V gene (reference sequence).